This is a list of T cell receptor beta chains from one sample in a study of T cells after yellow fever vaccination. TCRdb independently ran MiXCR on the 5' RACE reads; one entry per CDR3 protein. The sample includes over 300,000 distinct CDR3 sequences, approximately 7% of them seen just once. The source material was PBMCs, sampled about 49 days after the first yellow fever vaccination. The receptors derive from a young man who received the YFV17D yellow fever vaccine. The CDR3 runs from the conserved cysteine through the conserved F or W. Each record gives: clone size, D gene, J gene, V gene, CDR3 protein, CDR3 DNA. The D gene is left open where the match is weak. Clone size is shown for a subset of rows, as once, few, many or a class of expanded clone.

clone size: few
D gene: .
J gene: TRBJ2-3
V gene: TRBV6-5
CDR3 protein: CASSYSGPGKDTQYF
CDR3 DNA: TGTGCCAGCAGTTACTCGGGGCCGGGTAAAGATACGCAGTATTTT

clone size: .
D gene: .
J gene: TRBJ1-2
V gene: TRBV9
CDR3 protein: CASSRSTYGYTF
CDR3 DNA: TGTGCCAGCAGCCGAAGCACCTATGGCTACACCTTC

clone size: .
D gene: .
J gene: TRBJ2-3
V gene: TRBV20-1
CDR3 protein: CSARAAEGRTDTQYF
CDR3 DNA: TGCAGTGCTAGAGCGGCGGAGGGTCGCACAGATACGCAGTATTTT

clone size: few
D gene: .
J gene: TRBJ1-2
V gene: TRBV15
CDR3 protein: CATSRGLGYNYGYTF
CDR3 DNA: TGTGCCACCAGCAGGGGCTTAGGGTACAACTATGGCTACACCTTC

clone size: many
D gene: TRBD2
J gene: TRBJ2-1
V gene: TRBV27
CDR3 protein: CASRGAGGGDEQFF
CDR3 DNA: TGTGCCAGCAGGGGAGCGGGGGGGGGTGATGAGCAGTTCTTC

clone size: .
D gene: .
J gene: TRBJ2-5
V gene: TRBV7-8
CDR3 protein: CASSAGSFRDLGETQYF
CDR3 DNA: TGTGCCAGCAGCGCAGGTTCCTTCCGGGACCTAGGAGAGACCCAGTACTTC

clone size: .
D gene: .
J gene: TRBJ2-3
V gene: TRBV7-2
CDR3 protein: CASSLRGAEDTQYF
CDR3 DNA: TGTGCCAGCAGCTTACGGGGGGCGGAAGATACGCAGTATTTT

clone size: .
D gene: .
J gene: TRBJ2-5
V gene: TRBV6-2/TRBV6-3
CDR3 protein: CASSTPQLQETQYF
CDR3 DNA: TGTGCCAGCTCCACCCCCCAGCTCCAAGAGACCCAGTACTTC

clone size: few
D gene: TRBD2
J gene: TRBJ2-3
V gene: TRBV12-3/TRBV12-4
CDR3 protein: CASFSGGSTDTQYF
CDR3 DNA: TGTGCCAGCTTTAGCGGGGGAAGCACAGATACGCAGTATTTT

clone size: .
D gene: .
J gene: TRBJ2-3
V gene: TRBV6-5
CDR3 protein: CASTTSLWTTSTDTQYF
CDR3 DNA: TGTGCCAGCACTACAAGCCTATGGACAACTAGCACAGATACGCAGTATTTT

clone size: many
D gene: TRBD1
J gene: TRBJ2-1
V gene: TRBV4-3
CDR3 protein: CASSHAYPGQSYNEQFF
CDR3 DNA: TGCGCCAGCAGCCATGCGTATCCGGGACAGTCTTACAATGAGCAGTTCTTC

clone size: many
D gene: .
J gene: TRBJ1-5
V gene: TRBV6-1
CDR3 protein: CASSPSVAGKVQPQHF
CDR3 DNA: TGTGCCAGCAGCCCTTCAGTCGCCGGGAAGGTTCAGCCCCAGCATTTT

clone size: .
D gene: TRBD2
J gene: TRBJ2-1
V gene: TRBV6-2/TRBV6-3
CDR3 protein: CASRGWERGDYNEQFF
CDR3 DNA: TGTGCCAGCAGGGGCTGGGAGCGGGGGGACTACAATGAGCAGTTCTTC

clone size: .
D gene: TRBD2
J gene: TRBJ2-5
V gene: TRBV7-3
CDR3 protein: CASSPGTSGVQETQYF
CDR3 DNA: TGTGCCAGCAGCCCTGGGACTAGCGGGGTCCAAGAGACCCAGTACTTC

clone size: few
D gene: .
J gene: TRBJ2-4
V gene: TRBV24-1
CDR3 protein: CATSDFENIQYF
CDR3 DNA: TGTGCCACCAGTGATTTCGAAAACATTCAGTACTTC

clone size: .
D gene: .
J gene: TRBJ2-6
V gene: TRBV5-1
CDR3 protein: CASSLYRDLAGANVLTF
CDR3 DNA: TGCGCCAGCAGCTTGTACAGGGATTTGGCTGGGGCCAACGTCCTGACTTTC

clone size: few
D gene: .
J gene: TRBJ2-3
V gene: TRBV5-1
CDR3 protein: CASRDAGGSTDTQYF
CDR3 DNA: TGCGCCAGCAGAGATGCAGGGGGGAGCACAGATACGCAGTATTTT

clone size: few
D gene: .
J gene: TRBJ1-1
V gene: TRBV6-1
CDR3 protein: CASSRPRNTEAFF
CDR3 DNA: TGTGCCAGCAGCCGACCTCGGAACACTGAAGCTTTCTTT

clone size: .
D gene: .
J gene: TRBJ1-1
V gene: TRBV14
CDR3 protein: CASSQEGANTEAFF
CDR3 DNA: TGTGCCAGCAGCCAAGAAGGGGCGAACACTGAAGCTTTCTTT

clone size: few
D gene: .
J gene: TRBJ2-7
V gene: TRBV5-1
CDR3 protein: CASSSDSGAHEQYF
CDR3 DNA: TGCGCCAGCAGCTCGGACAGCGGGGCCCACGAGCAGTACTTC